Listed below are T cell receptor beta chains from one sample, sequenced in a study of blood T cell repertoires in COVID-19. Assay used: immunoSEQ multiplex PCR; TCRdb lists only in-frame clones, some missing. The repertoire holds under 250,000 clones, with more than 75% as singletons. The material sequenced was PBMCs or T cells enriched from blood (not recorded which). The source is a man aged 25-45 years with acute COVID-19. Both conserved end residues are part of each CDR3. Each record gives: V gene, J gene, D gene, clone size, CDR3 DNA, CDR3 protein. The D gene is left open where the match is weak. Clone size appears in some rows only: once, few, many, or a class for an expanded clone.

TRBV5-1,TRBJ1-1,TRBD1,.,TGCGCCAGCAGCCTAACGGGGACAGGGCGGACTGAAGCTTTCTTT,CASSLTGTGRTEAFF
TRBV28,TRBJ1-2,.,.,TGTGCCAGCAGTCCAACTCATCTTACAGCCATCTACGGCTACACCTTC,CASSPTHLTAIYGYTF
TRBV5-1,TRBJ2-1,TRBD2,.,TGCGCCAGCAGCTTCGGGGGGGCTTCCTACAATGAGCAGTTCTTC,CASSFGGASYNEQFF
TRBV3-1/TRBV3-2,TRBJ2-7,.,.,TGTGCCAGCAGCCCCAACCAGGGCGATTACGAGCAGTACTTC,CASSPNQGDYEQYF
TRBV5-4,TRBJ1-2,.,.,TGTGCCAGCAGCGGGGGCCCAGCTAACTATGGCTACACCTTC,CASSGGPANYGYTF
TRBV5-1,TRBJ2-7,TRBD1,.,TGCGCCAGCAGCCTGGGACAGGGAGGAAACAACGAGCAGTACTTC,CASSLGQGGNNEQYF
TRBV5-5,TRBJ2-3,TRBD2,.,TGTGCCAGCAGCTTGGTACTTGGAAGCGGGGGGGCCAAAGATACGCAGTATTTT,CASSLVLGSGGAKDTQYF
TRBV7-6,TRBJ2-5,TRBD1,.,TGTGCCAGCAGCCCACCACCCGGACAGGGAATCAGAGAGACCCAGTACTTC,CASSPPPGQGIRETQYF
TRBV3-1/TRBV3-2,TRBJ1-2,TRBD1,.,TGTGCCAGCAGCCATACAGGGGGCGATGGCTACACCTTC,CASSHTGGDGYTF
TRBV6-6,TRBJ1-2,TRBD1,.,TGTGCCAGTGTACGTGGGACAGAGTCACCCAAGGGCTACACCTTC,CASVRGTESPKGYTF
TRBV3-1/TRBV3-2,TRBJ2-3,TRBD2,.,TGTGCCAGCAGCCCGGGGTTTGGCGGGGGGGCGGGTACGCAGTATTTT,CASSPGFGGGAGTQYF
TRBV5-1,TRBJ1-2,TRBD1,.,TGCGCCAGCAGCCCGGACAGGGGCTATGGCTACACCTTC,CASSPDRGYGYTF
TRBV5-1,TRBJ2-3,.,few,TGCGCCAGCAGCTTACAGTCGCCCAGCACAGATACGCAGTATTTT,CASSLQSPSTDTQYF
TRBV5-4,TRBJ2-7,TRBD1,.,TGTGCCAGCAGCTTTGGGACAGGGAGTAACGAGCAGTACTTC,CASSFGTGSNEQYF
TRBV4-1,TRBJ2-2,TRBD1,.,TGCGCCAGCAGCCCCCGACAGGGGTTAATGAACACCGGGGAGCTGTTTTTT,CASSPRQGLMNTGELFF
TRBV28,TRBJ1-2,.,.,TGTGCCAGCAGTTCCTCGGGGGAGCGGGGCTACACCTTC,CASSSSGERGYTF
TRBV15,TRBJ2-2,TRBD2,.,TGTGCCACCAGCTCTCGGGGGGAAAACACCGGGGAGCTGTTTTTT,CATSSRGENTGELFF
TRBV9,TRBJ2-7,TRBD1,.,TGTGCCAGCAGCGTAGCAGGGACAGCCCGTTTTTACGAGCAGTACTTC,CASSVAGTARFYEQYF
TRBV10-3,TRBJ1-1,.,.,TGTGCCATCAGTGAGTCGAACGGGAACACTGAAGCTTTCTTT,CAISESNGNTEAFF
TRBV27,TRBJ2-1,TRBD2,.,TGTGCCAGCAGTCGCGGGGACTACCAGAATGAGCAGTTCTTC,CASSRGDYQNEQFF
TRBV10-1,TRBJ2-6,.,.,TGCGCCAGCAGGTCCGAGGGCTCTGGGGCCAACGTCCTGACTTTC,CASRSEGSGANVLTF
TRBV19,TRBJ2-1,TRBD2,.,TGTGCCAGTAGTTTCACGAGCGGGGGTTTAAATGAGCAGTTCTTC,CASSFTSGGLNEQFF
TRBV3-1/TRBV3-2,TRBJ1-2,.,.,TGTGCCAGCAGCCAAGGCGGCCTCCCAATGAAGGGCTACACCTTC,CASSQGGLPMKGYTF
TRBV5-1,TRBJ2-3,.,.,TGCGCCAGCAGCTTGTCGGGGGGCGGAGATACGCAGTATTTT,CASSLSGGGDTQYF
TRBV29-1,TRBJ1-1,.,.,TGCAGCCCGCCGTCGGGGGACGAACGAATGAACACTGAAGCTTTCTTT,CSPPSGDERMNTEAFF
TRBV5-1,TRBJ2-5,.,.,TGCGCCAGCAGCTTGGCCGCATCGGTACAAGAGACCCAGTACTTC,CASSLAASVQETQYF
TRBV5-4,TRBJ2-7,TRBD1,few,TGTGCCAGCAGTCCGGGACAGGGGGCGAGGGCGCGCGAGCAGTACTTC,CASSPGQGARAREQYF
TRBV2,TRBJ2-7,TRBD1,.,TGTGCCAGCAGTGAGGGGGACAGCCGCGAGCAGTACTTC,CASSEGDSREQYF
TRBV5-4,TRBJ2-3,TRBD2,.,TGTGCCAGCAGCTTGGCCGGGGGGGGCGTCGCAGATACGCAGTATTTT,CASSLAGGGVADTQYF
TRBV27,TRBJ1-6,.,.,TGTGCCAGCAGTTTGGGAGTTCGTTCACCCCTCCACTTT,CASSLGVRSPLHF
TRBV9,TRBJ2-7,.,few,TGTGCCAGCAGCGTTACCGGCGGGAACGAGCAGTACTTC,CASSVTGGNEQYF
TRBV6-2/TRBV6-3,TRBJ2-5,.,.,TGTGCCAGCAGTCGCCCAGATTACCAAGAGACCCAGTACTTC,CASSRPDYQETQYF
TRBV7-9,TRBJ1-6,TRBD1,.,TGTGCCAGCACTTTCACAGGGGATAATTCACCCCTCCACTTT,CASTFTGDNSPLHF
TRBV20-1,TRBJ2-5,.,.,TGCAGTGCTAGTGGGGGAGTGGGAATAGAGACCCAGTACTTC,CSASGGVGIETQYF
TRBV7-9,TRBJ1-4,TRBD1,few,TGTGCCAGCAGCTTAGGACAGGGGCTGTTTTTT,CASSLGQGLFF
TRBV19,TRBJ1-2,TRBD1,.,TGTGCCAGTACTGTTGACAGGGTTAACTATGGCTACACCTTC,CASTVDRVNYGYTF
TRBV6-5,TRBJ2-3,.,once,TGTGCCAGCAGGGAGGGAACAGATACGCAGTATTTT,CASREGTDTQYF
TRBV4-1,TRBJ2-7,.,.,TGCGCCAGCAGCCAAGAACGGGACACGTCCTACGAGCAGTACTTC,CASSQERDTSYEQYF
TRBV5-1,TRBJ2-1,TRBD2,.,TGCGCCAGCAGCAGTGGACTAGCGGTCTACAATGAGCAGTTCTTC,CASSSGLAVYNEQFF
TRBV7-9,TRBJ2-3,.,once,TGTGCCAGCAGCCCGCTGGGGGGAGAAGAAACAGATACGCAGTATTTT,CASSPLGGEETDTQYF
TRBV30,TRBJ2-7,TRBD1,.,TGTGCCTGGAATCGAGGACAGGGGAGCGACGAGCAGTACTTC,CAWNRGQGSDEQYF
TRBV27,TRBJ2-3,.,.,TGTGCCAGCAGTTTGGCCGATACAGATACGCAGTATTTT,CASSLADTDTQYF
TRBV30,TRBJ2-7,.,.,TGTGCCTGGAAGTTGAGCCAGGTGACCTACGAGCAGTACTTC,CAWKLSQVTYEQYF
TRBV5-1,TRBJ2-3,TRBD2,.,TGCGCCAGCAGCTTGGGGGGACTAGGCAAGGATACGCAGTATTTT,CASSLGGLGKDTQYF